The 15 T cell receptor beta chains below all came from one sample that was sequenced in a study of T cells after yellow fever vaccination. One entry per CDR3 protein, called by TCRdb with MiXCR from the 5' RACE reads. This table holds some 73,000 distinct CDR3 sequences, around 7.7% found once. Sequencing was performed on CD8+ T cells sorted from PBMCs, taken on the day of the yellow fever booster vaccination. All receptors derive from a man aged 25 to 40 who received the YFV17D yellow fever vaccine.

This rearrangement joins TRBV27 to TRBJ2-4, with 13 positions matching TRBD2. CDR1 is MNHEY and CDR2 is SMNVEV in the germline V gene (reference sequence). The CDR3 has 18 amino acids. The junction had 6 bases not matched to a gene; V was cut back by 3 bases and J by 1 base. Written as DNA, the CDR3 is TGTGCCAGCAGTTTGGGACTAGCGGGACCGTTTGCCAAAAACATTCAGTACTTC. This gives the protein CASSLGLAGPFAKNIQYF.

This clonotype was counted a few times. V gene TRBV15 combines with J gene TRBJ2-1; D remains ambiguous. From germline, CDR1 is LNHNV and CDR2 YYDKDF (reference sequence). V gave up 6 bases and J gave up 0 bases, with 9 bases separating them. The CDR3 extends over 14 amino acids. This chain's CDR3 is CATSTAVSYNEQFF. The CDR3 coding sequence is TGTGCCACCAGTACTGCGGTCTCCTACAATGAGCAGTTCTTC. The variable domain in full, with the rest retrieved from reference TRBV15 and TRBJ2-1, is DAMVIQNPRYQVTQFGKPVTLSCSQTLNHNVMYWYQQKSSQAPKLLFHYYDKDFNNEADTPDNFQSRRPNTSFCFLDIRSPGLGDTAMYLCATSTAVSYNEQFFGPGTRLTVL.

This clonotype was observed a single time. The germline gene is not matched at one end of the junction; a read error may be the cause. The rearrangement uses TRBV29-1 and TRBJ2-1, with TRBD1 matching 9 bases. Germline CDR1 SQVTM, CDR2 ANQGSEA. The CDR3 extends over 15 amino acids. The CDR3 reads CRVARTTGGLNEQFF. The CDR3 bases are TGCCGCGTTGCTAGGACGACAGGGGGACTGAATGAGCAGTTCTTC.

The rearrangement links TRBV15 to TRBJ1-3; D might be TRBD1 (5 bases). The CDR3 length is 15 residues. The V end lost 5 bases, the J end lost 3 bases, and 14 bases lay between the germline ends. Germline V lookup: CDR1 LNHNV, CDR2 YYDKDF (reference sequence). CDR3 residues: CATSLGRPIGNTIYF. Here the CDR3 DNA reads TGTGCCACCAGCTTGGGACGGCCCATTGGAAACACCATATATTTT.

The sample holds a few counts of this clonotype. J is TRBJ2-7 and V is TRBV28; 7 positions match TRBD2. V lost 8 bases to trimming and J lost 2 bases; unmatched junction nucleotides: 9. Germline CDR1 reads MDHEN; CDR2 reads SYDVKM. This CDR3 comprises 14 residues. The DNA for the CDR3 is TGTGCCAGCCTAGGCTCTAGCGGTACCTACGAGCAGTACTTC. Translation gives CASLGSSGTYEQYF.

This clonotype was seen a few times. The CDR3 DNA sequence: TGTGCCAGCAGCCAGGACGGGTACAATGAGCAGTTCTTC. The encoded protein is CASSQDGYNEQFF. The chain is built from TRBV7-8 and TRBJ2-1; D unresolved. V was trimmed by 5 bases and J by 4 bases, leaving 9 bases between them. In germline, CDR1 is SGHVS, CDR2 FQNEAQ. The length of the CDR3 is 13 residues.

This clonotype appeared many times. The gene calls are TRBV6-4 and TRBJ2-2; unclear D gene. The CDR3 has 13 amino acids. The germline V gene has CDR1 MRHNA and CDR2 SNTAGT. Trimming shortened V by 2 bases and J by 4 bases, and 5 bases separated the two germline ends. CDR3 sequence (DNA): TGTGCCAGCAGTGACAGGGCCACCGGGGAGCTGTTTTTT. This translates into CASSDRATGELFF.

J is TRBJ1-3 and V is TRBV28; D may be TRBD1 (5 bases). Per the germline V gene, CDR1 is MDHEN and CDR2 is SYDVKM. V was trimmed by 6 bases and J by 2 bases, leaving 17 bases between them. The CDR3 covers 16 residues. The CDR3 nucleotides read TGTGCCAGCAGCCCGTCGGGGCGCAGCGCTGGAAACACCATATATTTT. It translates to CASSPSGRSAGNTIYF.

As for this clonotype: A read error is possible here, since a much larger clone lies one base away. V usage is TRBV7-2 and J usage is TRBJ2-1; the D gene is possibly TRBD2 (5 bases). Germline CDR1 and CDR2: SGHTA and FQGNSA. Between the trimmed V and J ends, which lost 7 bases and 0 bases, there was a span of 13 bases. This CDR3 is 15 amino acids long. CDR3 sequence reads: CASTHDGISYNEQFF. CDR3 nucleotides: TGTGCCAGCACCCACGACGGGATCTCCTACAATGAGCAGTTCTTC.

Only a few counts were recorded for this clonotype. The chain links TRBV9 to TRBJ2-3; 7 bases fit TRBD1. The CDR3 has 15 residues. Looked up from germline, CDR1 is SGDLS and CDR2 is YYNGEE. The V segment lost 2 bases and the J segment 2 bases; nucleotides outside the gene matches: 5. The CDR3 coding sequence is TGTGCCAGCAGCGTTGGGACAGCGAACACAGATACGCAGTATTTT. Translating gives CASSVGTANTDTQYF.

This clonotype was found a few times. The chain joins TRBV5-4 to TRBJ2-7, with 14 nucleotides matching TRBD2. V was clipped by 4 bases and J by 2 bases; unmatched bases: 5. This CDR3 is built from 16 residues. Germline assignment: CDR1 SGHNT and CDR2 YYREEE (reference sequence). CDR3 bases: TGTGCCAGCAGCGGACCGGGACTAGCGGGAGCCTACGAGCAGTACTTC. It codes for CASSGPGLAGAYEQYF.

This clonotype has just a few counts. This chain connects TRBV7-2 to TRBJ2-2, with 8 bases fitting TRBD2. CDR1 and CDR2 (germline): SGHTA, FQGNSA. The CDR3 sequence is 16 residues long. With V trimmed by 1 base and J by 2 bases, 3 bases remained unmatched. Written as DNA, the CDR3 is TGTGCCAGCAGCTTAGTACTAGCGGATAACACCGGGGAGCTGTTTTTT. It specifies CASSLVLADNTGELFF.

The sample holds many counts of this clonotype. CDR3 sequence (DNA): TGCGCCAGCAGCGCGTCTTCACCGGGACAGGGAAAGCCCCAAGAGACCCAGTACTTC. Protein sequence: CASSASSPGQGKPQETQYF. This chain links TRBV5-1 with TRBJ2-5; TRBD1 matches at 9 bases. Germline loops: CDR1 SGHRS, CDR2 YFSETQ. CDR3 length: 19 residues. After removal of 4 bases from V and 1 base from J, the junction contained 17 bases not matched to a gene.

This chain joins TRBV5-1 and TRBJ2-7, with 13 bases matching TRBD2. The CDR3 spans 15 residues. V trimming: 5 bases; J trimming: 6 bases; junction bases outside the gene matches: 8. Germline CDR1 is SGHRS and CDR2 is YFSETQ. The CDR3 reads CASRSGLAGAVEQYF. In DNA, the CDR3 is TGCGCCAGCAGATCAGGACTAGCGGGAGCTGTCGAGCAGTACTTC.

Only a few counts were recorded for this clonotype. The gene calls are TRBV6-2 or TRBV6-3 and TRBJ2-2; TRBD1 aligns across 7 bases. With 2 bases clipped from V and 3 bases from J, the junction kept 3 bases outside the gene matches. This CDR3 comprises 15 residues. Germline V gives CDR1 MNHEY, CDR2 SVGEGT. CDR3 region: CASSYGQGDTGELFF. CDR3 bases: TGTGCCAGCAGTTACGGGCAGGGGGACACCGGGGAGCTGTTTTTT.